These 17 T cell receptor beta chains were all obtained from the same sample, sequenced in a study of T cell responses to AZD1222 COVID-19 vaccine. Some clones are missing from TCRdb's copy, which holds only in-frame ones; the method was immunoSEQ multiplex PCR. Of around 180,000 clones listed, almost 90% are singletons. This sample comprised peripheral blood, obtained on day 0 of AZD1222 vaccination. These receptors all stem from an adult in good health.

The V gene is TRBV5-4, the J gene TRBJ1-1, with TRBD1 matching over 7 bases. The CDR3 has 12 residues. In germline, CDR1 is SGHNT, CDR2 YYREEE (reference sequence). With V trimmed by 4 bases and J by 5 bases, 2 bases remained unmatched. CDR3 DNA: TGTGCCAGCAGCCAACAGGGGACTGAAGCTTTCTTT. Translating it yields CASSQQGTEAFF.

The V gene is TRBV27, the J gene TRBJ2-1, with TRBD1 matching over 9 bases. Per germline, CDR1 MNHEY and CDR2 SMNVEV (reference sequence). The CDR3 spans 13 residues. Trimming removed 5 bases from V and 10 bases from J; junction bases left unmatched: 6. The CDR3 here is CASSVQGAGEQFF. CDR3 bases: TGTGCCAGCAGTGTACAGGGGGCCGGGGAGCAGTTCTTC.

This chain links TRBV9 with TRBJ2-7; weak D call: TRBD1 (6 bases). CDR3 length: 15 residues. Trimming left V 0 bases short and J 4 bases short, with 14 bases between. CDR1 is SGDLS and CDR2 is YYNGEE in the germline V gene. The CDR3 nucleotides are TGTGCCAGCAGCGTAGGGGCAGAGGGGGTTTACGAGCAGTACTTC. It specifies CASSVGAEGVYEQYF.

The chain is built from TRBV7-9 and TRBJ2-6, with 7 bases fitting TRBD1. V was pared by 5 bases and J by 4 bases, with 14 bases of the junction left unmatched. The CDR3 is 18 amino acids. Germline CDR1 SEHNR, CDR2 FQNEAQ (reference sequence). CDR3 sequence reads: CASSQNTHRGSGANVLTF. CDR3 sequence (DNA): TGTGCCAGCAGCCAAAACACGCACAGGGGATCAGGGGCCAACGTCCTGACTTTC. Using reference TRBV7-9 and TRBJ2-6 for the parts outside the CDR3, the full variable domain is DTGVSQNPRHKITKRGQNVTFRCDPISEHNRLYWYRQTLGQGPEFLTYFQNEAQLEKSRLLSDRFSAERPKGSFSTLEIQRTEQGDSAMYLCASSQNTHRGSGANVLTFGAGSRLTVL.

The rearrangement uses TRBV7-2 and TRBJ2-7, with a weak D call TRBD1 (5 bases). Trimming cost V 0 bases and J 13 bases, with 16 bases left between them. This CDR3 region has 13 residues. Germline V gene sequence: CDR1 SGHTA, CDR2 FQGNSA. The CDR3 nucleotides are TGTGCCAGCAGCTTAGCAGTCGACAGCAGGAAATACTTC. Amino acids: CASSLAVDSRKYF.

The J gene is TRBJ1-6, the V gene TRBV6-1; TRBD1 might be the D (5 bases). Germline CDR1 is MNHNS and CDR2 is SASEGT. The CDR3 runs to 18 residues. Trimming cost V 3 bases and J 0 bases, with 15 bases left between them. CDR3 nucleotides: TGTGCCAGCAGTGAGTTTCCTGCAGGGAGCTCCTATAATTCACCCCTCCACTTT. Its protein product is CASSEFPAGSSYNSPLHF.

Written as DNA, the CDR3 is TGCGCCAGCAAACCGGGGCTATCCCCAAGGTTAAACTCTGGAAACACCATATATTTT. It is translated as CASKPGLSPRLNSGNTIYF. J is TRBJ1-3 and V is TRBV5-1; D possibly corresponds to TRBD1 (5 bases). V dropped 6 bases and J dropped 0 bases, with 25 bases sitting between them. The germline V gene encodes CDR1 SGHRS and CDR2 YFSETQ. The CDR3 loop spans 19 amino acids.

This clone was recorded a few times. V and J are TRBV5-4 and TRBJ2-7, with D perhaps matching TRBD2 (6 bases). Trimming took off 5 bases at V and 3 bases at J, with 15 bases between the two ends. The CDR3 sequence is 14 residues long. Germline-derived CDR1 and CDR2 are SGHNT and YYREEE (reference sequence). CDR3 sequence: CASRSRDGNYEQYF. The CDR3 coding sequence is TGTGCCAGCAGGTCGCGGGACGGAAACTACGAGCAGTACTTC. The complete variable domain, with remaining parts taken from reference TRBV5-4 and TRBJ2-7, reads ETGVTQSPTHLIKTRGQQVTLRCSSQSGHNTVSWYQQALGQGPQFIFQYYREEENGRGNFPPRFSGLQFPNYSSELNVNALELDDSALYLCASRSRDGNYEQYFGPGTRLTVT.

The CDR3 region has the DNA TGTGCCAGCAGTTTGGGGGCAAGCACAGATACGCAGTATTTT. Its translation: CASSLGASTDTQYF. The gene calls are TRBV28 and TRBJ2-3, with D perhaps TRBD1 (6 bases). The germline V gene encodes CDR1 MDHEN and CDR2 SYDVKM. V was clipped by 3 bases and J by 0 bases, with 7 bases between them. CDR3 length: 14 residues.

The chain employs TRBV29-1 and TRBJ1-2; D gene uncertain. The germline V gene has CDR1 SQVTM and CDR2 ANQGSEA. The ends were cut back, 3 bases at V and 8 bases at J, with 10 bases in the middle. The CDR3 extends over 11 amino acids. CDR3 protein: CSVESPGGYTF. DNA of the CDR3: TGCAGCGTTGAGAGTCCGGGAGGCTACACCTTC.

V usage is TRBV6-5 and J usage is TRBJ2-1; weak D call: TRBD1 (6 bases). CDR1 and CDR2 from the germline V gene are MNHEY and SVGAGI. This CDR3 region has 13 residues. Trimming pared 8 bases from V and 5 bases from J, leaving 13 bases between. This CDR3 is CASWQGTHNEQFF. The DNA of the CDR3 is TGTGCCAGCTGGCAGGGGACCCACAATGAGCAGTTCTTC.

This chain uses TRBV7-7 with TRBJ2-1, with 8 bases aligning to TRBD1. Trimming at V came to 5 bases and at J to 1 base, leaving 7 bases not matched to a gene. CDR1 is SSHAT, CDR2 FNYEAQ, per germline (reference sequence). The CDR3 loop spans 16 amino acids. The CDR3 sequence is CASSVGQGPSYNEQFF. The CDR3 coding sequence is TGTGCCAGCAGCGTAGGACAGGGACCTTCCTACAATGAGCAGTTCTTC.

The rearrangement links TRBV24-1 to TRBJ1-2; D is unclear. Germline lookup yields CDR1 KGHDR and CDR2 SFDVKD. Trimming stripped 4 bases from V and 0 bases from J, with 8 bases between. This CDR3 is built from 14 residues. CDR3 region: CATSDSRANYGYTF. The CDR3 DNA follows: TGTGCCACCAGTGACTCGCGAGCTAACTATGGCTACACCTTC.

The chain has TRBV27 and TRBJ1-2, with D hard to call. Germline V CDR1 and CDR2: MNHEY, SMNVEV (reference sequence). V was cut by 4 bases and J by 5 bases, with 20 bases left in between. The CDR3 length is 16 residues. CDR3 bases: TGTGCCAGCAGTTCCTCACCCACAGTGGAATGGTATGGCTACACCTTC. Translation gives CASSSSPTVEWYGYTF.

This sequence joins TRBV7-7 and TRBJ2-2; 9 bases are shared with TRBD2. V trimming: 3 bases; J trimming: 1 base; junction bases outside the gene matches: 6. Germline-derived CDR1 and CDR2 are SSHAT and FNYEAQ (reference sequence). The CDR3 loop spans 17 amino acids. The CDR3 nucleotides are TGTGCCAGCAGCTTTTTGGCGGGGGGGCTGAACACCGGGGAGCTGTTTTTT. It specifies CASSFLAGGLNTGELFF.

The chain has TRBV30 and TRBJ1-5; D is uncertain. CDR3 length equals 13 residues. CDR1 GTSNPN and CDR2 SVGIG come from the germline V gene (reference sequence). Trimming took 2 bases from V and 4 from J, leaving 9 bases between them. CDR3 sequence (DNA): TGTGCCTGGAGTTCACAAATTAATCAGCCCCAGCATTTT. It codes for CAWSSQINQPQHF.

This chain uses TRBV14 with TRBJ2-7; no clear D gene. Germline V CDR1 and CDR2: SGHDN, FVKESK. This CDR3 has 13 amino acids. The ends were cut back, 5 bases at V and 0 bases at J, with 8 bases in the middle. The CDR3 DNA sequence: TGTGCCAGCAGCTCCGGCGGCTCCTACGAGCAGTACTTC. Its protein product is CASSSGGSYEQYF.